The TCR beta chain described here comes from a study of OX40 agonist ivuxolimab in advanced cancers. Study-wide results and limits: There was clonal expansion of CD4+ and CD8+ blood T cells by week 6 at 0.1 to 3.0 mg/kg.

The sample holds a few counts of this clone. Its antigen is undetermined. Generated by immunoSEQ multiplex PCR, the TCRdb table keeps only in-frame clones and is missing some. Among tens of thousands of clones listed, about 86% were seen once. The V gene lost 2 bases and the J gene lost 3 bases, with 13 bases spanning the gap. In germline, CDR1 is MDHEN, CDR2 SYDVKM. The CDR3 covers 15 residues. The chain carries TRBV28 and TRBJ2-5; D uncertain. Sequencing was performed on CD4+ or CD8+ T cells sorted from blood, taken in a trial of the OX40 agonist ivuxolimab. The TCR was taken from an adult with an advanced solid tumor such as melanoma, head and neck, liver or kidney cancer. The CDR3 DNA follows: TGTGCCAGCAGTTTAACTCCCCGGGTCGAAGAGACCCAGTACTTC. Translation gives CASSLTPRVEETQYF.